This entry concerns a single T cell receptor (beta chain). Profiling relied on immunoSEQ multiplex PCR, and the TCRdb table lists in-frame clones only, not all of them. Of tens of thousands of clones listed, roughly 92% were seen once; the top ten hold over 2%. The sample is drawn from a study of blood T cell repertoires in COVID-19. Sequencing was carried out using peripheral blood. The TCR was taken from a man between 45 and 60 years old with active COVID-19.

The CDR3 nucleotides read TGTGCCAGCAGCCAAGTTTCTCTGGGGGCGGGTGAAAAACTGTTTTTT. It encodes CASSQVSLGAGEKLFF. The chain joins TRBV4-2 to TRBJ1-4; tentatively, D is TRBD1 (6 bases). Trimming took off 1 base at V and 7 bases at J, with 16 bases between the two ends. CDR1 and CDR2 (germline): LGHNA, YNFKEQ. The CDR3 sequence is 16 residues long.